This T cell receptor beta chain was recorded in a study of cytomegalovirus exposure and HLA in healthy donors. Comment on this clone: Its antigen is not known.

With V trimmed by 0 bases and J by 6 bases, 3 bases remained unmatched. Germline V gene lookup returns CDR1 SQVTM and CDR2 ANQGSEA. The CDR3 is made up of 14 amino acids. In the PCR, 60 Vbeta and 13 Jbeta primers were used. Some clones are missing from TCRdb's copy, which holds only in-frame ones; the method was immunoSEQ multiplex PCR. The sample yields approximately 170,000 clones, around 82% seen once. Points from the study as a whole: After further analysis at a later stage, 16,951 TCR beta sequences were associated with HLA alleles at 0.05 false discovery rate. A further, later analysis showed that HLA-associated TCR beta chains (compared with equally common others) were more clonally expanded. No immune exposure information besides CMV serostatus was available. According to the study, around 150 TCR beta chains were cytomegalovirus-associated.

The chain carries TRBV29-1 and TRBJ2-7; TRBD1 aligns across 12 bases. Sequencing was done on a sample of PBMCs. This clonotype was obtained from a male donor in good health and CMV-seronegative. CDR3 bases: TGCAGCGTTGAAGAAGGGACAGGGGGCATCGAGCAGTACTTC. Translating gives CSVEEGTGGIEQYF.